This T cell receptor beta chain derives from a study of blood T cell repertoires in COVID-19. The wider study: PBMCs, B-cell-depleted T cells, or T cells provided the cDNA or gDNA that made up the material.

Germline V gives CDR1 SGHRS, CDR2 YFSETQ. V lost 2 bases, J lost 3 bases, and 12 bases lay in between. This CDR3 contains 16 residues. The table came from immunoSEQ multiplex PCR; TCRdb's copy has only in-frame clones and leaves some out. This sample yields 110,000 to 150,000 clones, of which approximately 85% are seen a single time; about 4.2% belongs to the top ten. Sequencing was done on a sample of peripheral blood. The receptor's source is a woman older than 75 with acute or convalescent COVID-19. This chain connects TRBV5-1 to TRBJ1-6; D uncertain. The DNA for the CDR3 is TGCGCCAGCAGCTTTGAGGCGGCCAGCTATAATTCACCCCTCCACTTT. Protein sequence: CASSFEAASYNSPLHF.